Shown below are 10 T cell receptor beta chains from a single sample sequenced in a study of monozygotic twins with inflammatory bowel disease. TCRdb re-called the 5' RACE reads and catalogs CDR3 proteins one per entry, DNA excluded. The specimen's table records 200,000 to 250,000 distinct CDR3 sequences. The sample consisted of blood. Receptors were obtained from a human donor with ulcerative colitis or Crohn's disease, or a healthy co-twin of an affected twin (not recorded which).

The chain has TRBV7-2 and TRBJ1-3. Germline V gene sequence: CDR1 SGHTA, CDR2 FQGNSA. The CDR3 runs 16 residues. CDR3 region: CASSLVPRVSGNTIYF.

The CDR3 sequence is CASTLGRQGGRSSYNEQFF. V is TRBV12-3 or TRBV12-4 and J is TRBJ2-1; the D call of TRBD1 rests on TCRdb alone, since no DNA is present to check it. The CDR3 is 19 amino acids.

The CDR3 region is CASSYRSEETQYF. The chain has TRBV6-6 and TRBJ2-5. CDR1 is MNHNY, CDR2 SVGAGI, per germline (reference sequence). The CDR3 is 13 residues long.

This sequence joins TRBV7-2 and TRBJ2-5. Germline-derived CDR1 and CDR2 are SGHTA and FQGNSA. The CDR3 consists of 15 residues. This chain's CDR3 is CASSLTGLGQETQYF.

The V call is TRBV12-3 or TRBV12-4, the J call TRBJ2-3. The CDR3 covers 11 residues. This chain's CDR3 is CASSLVQFPVF.

The chain recombines TRBV18 with TRBJ1-3. CDR3 length equals 13 residues. Per germline, CDR1 KGHSH and CDR2 LQKENI. CDR3 sequence: CASSPGSGNTIYF.

V usage is TRBV7-3 and J usage is TRBJ2-5. Germline CDR1 SGHTA, CDR2 FQGTGA. The CDR3 has 13 residues. CDR3 protein: CASSSQSQETQYF.

This chain joins TRBV27 and TRBJ1-2. CDR1 is MNHEY, CDR2 SMNVEV, per germline (reference sequence). This CDR3 has 17 residues. CDR3 residues: CASSLLAAGLSNYGYTF.

This chain connects TRBV10-3 to TRBJ1-2; TCRdb outputs TRBD1, but without DNA this stays unchecked. CDR3 size: 15 residues. Germline assignment: CDR1 ENHRY and CDR2 SYGVKD. CDR3 loop: CAISESPRGQDGYTF.

The chain uses TRBV7-2 and TRBJ2-1; no DNA is available, so the TRBD2 call from TCRdb remains unchecked. Germline V gene sequence: CDR1 SGHTA, CDR2 FQGNSA. The CDR3 covers 15 residues. This CDR3 is CASSLNPSGINEQFF.